This is a list of T cell receptor beta chains from one sample in a study of T cells after yellow fever vaccination. MiXCR, applied by TCRdb to the 5' RACE reads, yields one record per CDR3 protein. The sample has about 580,000 distinct CDR3 sequences; about a sixth are singletons. Sequencing was performed on PBMCs, taken about 5 days after the first yellow fever vaccination. Every receptor here comes from a young man who received the YFV17D yellow fever vaccine. Each CDR3 is given without its conserved first and last residue. Each record gives: clone size, J gene, V gene, CDR3 protein. The listing skips clone size in some rows; elsewhere it reads once, few, many or a size class.

>few|TRBJ2-2|TRBV12-3/TRBV12-4
ASSFSLGVGELF
>-|TRBJ1-1|TRBV6-2/TRBV6-3
ASIRDIPEAF
>-|TRBJ2-7|TRBV20-1
SARAPSSGYEQY
>-|TRBJ2-6|TRBV6-1
ASSPLSLSTRQGANVLT
>few|TRBJ2-7|TRBV19
ASSISALGGDEQY
>few|TRBJ2-1|TRBV5-1
ASRGEDTYNEQF
>-|TRBJ2-5|TRBV7-9
ASSPHPGQVQETQY
>many|TRBJ2-1|TRBV20-1
SARLAGGPYNEQF
>many|TRBJ1-2|TRBV11-2
ASSFGQGSFGYT
>few|TRBJ1-6|TRBV6-1
ASSRGTPNSPLH
>-|TRBJ1-3|TRBV6-5
ASSYGRAGTIY
>few|TRBJ2-2|TRBV5-1
ASSLSRRTGELF
>few|TRBJ2-7|TRBV5-1
ASSLRQGEVAYEQY
>-|TRBJ2-5|TRBV6-6
ASSYGQETQY
>many|TRBJ2-5|TRBV7-8
ASSLGLSQETQY
>few|TRBJ2-7|TRBV6-5
ASSYSLAGATYEQY
>few|TRBJ1-2|TRBV6-1
ASSPDTTNYGYT
>few|TRBJ2-7|TRBV11-2
ASSLVGPEQY
>-|TRBJ2-2|TRBV9
ASSPRGANTGELF
>-|TRBJ2-5|TRBV7-2
ASSLNRAGETQY
>few|TRBJ1-1|TRBV24-1
ATSDHRQGRPTEAF
>few|TRBJ1-5|TRBV27
ASSFQGSDQPQH
>-|TRBJ2-3|TRBV4-3
ASSQEGQHTDTQY
>-|TRBJ2-1|TRBV30
AWSTGTGQF
>many|TRBJ1-2|TRBV29-1
SVGSDLYGYT
>-|TRBJ2-1|TRBV15
ATSREQAAYNEQF
>-|TRBJ2-5|TRBV7-2
ASSFGQGGDWETQY
>few|TRBJ2-7|TRBV6-1
ASSTPTSGGQYEQY
>few|TRBJ1-3|TRBV6-1
ASSPRVSGNTIY
>-|TRBJ1-6|TRBV10-3
AISLGDGNSPLH
>few|TRBJ1-1|TRBV6-4
ASSDSTSRAF
>few|TRBJ2-6|TRBV3-1
ASSHSGDSGANVLT
>-|TRBJ1-2|TRBV28
ASGEPGQRHYGYT
>-|TRBJ2-5|TRBV7-2
ASSLSGPSIEETQY
>-|TRBJ1-1|TRBV11-2
ASSSPKRQGAFEAF
>-|TRBJ2-3|TRBV10-3
AISESYSDTQY